This TCR beta chain is from a study of blood T cells in healthy people across ages. Germline CDR1 reads SGDLS; CDR2 reads YYNGEE. The V end lost 0 bases, the J end lost 2 bases, and 8 bases lay between the germline ends. The CDR3 runs to 14 residues. Using a J-beta primer mix together with a sample-barcoded 5' primer, a second PCR was run for 7 to 11 cycles. TCRdb re-called the 5' RACE reads with MiXCR, one entry per CDR3 protein. The repertoire holds 650,000 to 800,000 distinct CDR3 sequences, with 40% to 50% as singletons. This clonotype was counted between two and nine times. The sequence derives from a man aged 55 to 70 in good health. The sample consisted of blood. This chain joins TRBV9 and TRBJ2-5; the D is unclear. CDR3: CASSVGGIQETQYF. Written as DNA, the CDR3 is TGTGCCAGCAGCGTAGGCGGCATTCAAGAGACCCAGTACTTC.